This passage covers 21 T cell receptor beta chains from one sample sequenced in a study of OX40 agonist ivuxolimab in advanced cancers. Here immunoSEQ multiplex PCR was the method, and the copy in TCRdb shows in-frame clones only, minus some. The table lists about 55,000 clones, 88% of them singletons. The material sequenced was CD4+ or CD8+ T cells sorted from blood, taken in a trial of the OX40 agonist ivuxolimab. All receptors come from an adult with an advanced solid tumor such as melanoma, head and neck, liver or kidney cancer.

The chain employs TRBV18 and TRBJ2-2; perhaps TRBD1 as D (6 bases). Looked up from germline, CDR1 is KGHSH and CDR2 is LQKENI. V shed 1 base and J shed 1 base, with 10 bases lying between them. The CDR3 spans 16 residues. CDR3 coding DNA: TGTGCCAGCTCACCACTGGCAGGGGAGAACACCGGGGAGCTGTTTTTT. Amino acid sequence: CASSPLAGENTGELFF.

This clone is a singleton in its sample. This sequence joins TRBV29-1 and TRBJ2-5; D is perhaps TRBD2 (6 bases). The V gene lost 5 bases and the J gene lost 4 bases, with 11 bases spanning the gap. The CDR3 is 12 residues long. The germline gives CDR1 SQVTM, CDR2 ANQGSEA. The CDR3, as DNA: TGCAGCGTTCTGAAGGGAGGAGAGACCCAGTACTTC. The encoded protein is CSVLKGGETQYF.

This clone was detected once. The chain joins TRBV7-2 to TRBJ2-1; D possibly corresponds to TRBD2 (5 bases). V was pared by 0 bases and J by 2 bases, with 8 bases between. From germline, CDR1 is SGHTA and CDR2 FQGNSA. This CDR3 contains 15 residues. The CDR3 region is CASSLAYGAYNEQFF. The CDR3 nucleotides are TGTGCCAGCAGCTTAGCGTACGGGGCCTACAATGAGCAGTTCTTC.

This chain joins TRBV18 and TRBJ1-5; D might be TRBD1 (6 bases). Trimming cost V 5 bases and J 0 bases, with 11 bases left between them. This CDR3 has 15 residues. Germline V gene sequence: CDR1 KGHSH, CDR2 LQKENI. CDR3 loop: CASSSGAGSNQPQHF. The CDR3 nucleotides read TGTGCCAGCTCATCGGGGGCCGGTAGCAATCAGCCCCAGCATTTT.

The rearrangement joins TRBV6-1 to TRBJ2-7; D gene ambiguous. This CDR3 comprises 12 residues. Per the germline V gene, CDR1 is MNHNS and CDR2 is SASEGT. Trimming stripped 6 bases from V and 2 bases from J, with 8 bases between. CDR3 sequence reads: CASRAIPYEQYF. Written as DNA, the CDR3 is TGTGCCAGCAGGGCAATCCCCTACGAGCAGTACTTC.

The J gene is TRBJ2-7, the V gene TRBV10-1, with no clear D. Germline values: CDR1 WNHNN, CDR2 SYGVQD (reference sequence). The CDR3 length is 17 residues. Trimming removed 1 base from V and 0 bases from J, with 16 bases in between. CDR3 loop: CASSEYDLKPLSYEQYF. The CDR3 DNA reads TGCGCCAGCAGTGAGTATGATCTGAAACCCCTCTCCTACGAGCAGTACTTC.

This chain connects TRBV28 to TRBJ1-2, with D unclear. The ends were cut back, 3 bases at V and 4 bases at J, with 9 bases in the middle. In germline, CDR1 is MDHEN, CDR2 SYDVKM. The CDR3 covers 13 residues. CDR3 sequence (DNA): TGTGCCAGCAGTTTTGCTCGTGTCTATGGCTACACCTTC. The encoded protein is CASSFARVYGYTF.

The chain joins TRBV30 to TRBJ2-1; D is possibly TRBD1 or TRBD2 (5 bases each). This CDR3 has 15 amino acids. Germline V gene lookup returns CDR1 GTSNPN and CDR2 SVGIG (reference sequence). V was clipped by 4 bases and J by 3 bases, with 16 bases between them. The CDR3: CAWTTGTSNYNEQFF. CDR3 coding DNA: TGTGCCTGGACTACCGGGACCAGCAACTACAATGAGCAGTTCTTC.

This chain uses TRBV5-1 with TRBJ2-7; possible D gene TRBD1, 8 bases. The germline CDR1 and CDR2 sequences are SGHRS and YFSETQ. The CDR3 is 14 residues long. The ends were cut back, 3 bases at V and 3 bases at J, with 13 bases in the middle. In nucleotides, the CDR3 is TGCGCCAGCAGCTCCACAGGGGGGGGCTACGAGCAGTACTTC. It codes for CASSSTGGGYEQYF.

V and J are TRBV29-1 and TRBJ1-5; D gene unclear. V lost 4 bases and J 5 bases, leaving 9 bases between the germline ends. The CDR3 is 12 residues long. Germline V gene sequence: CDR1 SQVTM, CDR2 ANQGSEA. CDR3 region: CSVGDGDQPQHF. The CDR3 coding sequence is TGCAGCGTTGGGGATGGGGATCAGCCCCAGCATTTT. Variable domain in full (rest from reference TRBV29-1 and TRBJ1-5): SAVISQKPSRDICQRGTSLTIQCQVDSQVTMMFWYRQQPGQSLTLIATANQGSEATYESGFVIDKFPISRPNLTFSTLTVSNMSPEDSSIYLCSVGDGDQPQHFGDGTRLSIL.

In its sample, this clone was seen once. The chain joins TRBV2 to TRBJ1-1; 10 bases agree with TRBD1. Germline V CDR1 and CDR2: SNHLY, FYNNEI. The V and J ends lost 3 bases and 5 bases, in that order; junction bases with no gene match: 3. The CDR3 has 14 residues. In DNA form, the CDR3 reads TGTGCCAGCAGTGACCGGGACAGGGGAACTGAAGCTTTCTTT. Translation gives CASSDRDRGTEAFF.

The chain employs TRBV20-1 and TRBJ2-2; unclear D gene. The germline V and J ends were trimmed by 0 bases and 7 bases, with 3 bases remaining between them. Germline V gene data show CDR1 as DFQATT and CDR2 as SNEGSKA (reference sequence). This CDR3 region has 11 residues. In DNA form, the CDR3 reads TGCAGTGCTAGAGATTTCGGGGAGCTGTTTTTT. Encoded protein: CSARDFGELFF.

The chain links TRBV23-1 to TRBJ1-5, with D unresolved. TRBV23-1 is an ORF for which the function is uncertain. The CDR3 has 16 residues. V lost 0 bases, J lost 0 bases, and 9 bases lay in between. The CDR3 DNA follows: TGCGCCAGCAGTCAATCGACAAGCTATAGCAATCAGCCCCAGCATTTT. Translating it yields CASSQSTSYSNQPQHF.

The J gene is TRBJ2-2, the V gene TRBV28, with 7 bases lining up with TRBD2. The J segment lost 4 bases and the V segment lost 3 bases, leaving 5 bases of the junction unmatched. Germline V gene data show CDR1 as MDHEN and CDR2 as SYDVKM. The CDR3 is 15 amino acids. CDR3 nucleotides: TGTGCCAGCAGTTTGGGGGGGAGAAGCACCGGGGAGCTGTTTTTT. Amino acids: CASSLGGRSTGELFF.

The CDR3 here is CASSYSPPVSPLHF. Written as DNA, the CDR3 is TGTGCCAGCAGTTACTCGCCACCCGTCTCACCCCTCCACTTT. This sequence joins TRBV6-5 and TRBJ1-6; D is unresolved. CDR1 MNHEY and CDR2 SVGAGI come from the germline V gene. The CDR3 loop spans 14 amino acids. Trimming removed 0 bases at V and 10 bases at J, with 10 bases between.

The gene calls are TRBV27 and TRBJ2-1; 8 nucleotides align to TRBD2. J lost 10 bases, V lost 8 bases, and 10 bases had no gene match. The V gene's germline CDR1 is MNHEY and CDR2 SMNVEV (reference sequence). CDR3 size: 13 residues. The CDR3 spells CASGSQREPEQFF. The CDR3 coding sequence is TGTGCCAGCGGAAGCCAGCGGGAGCCCGAGCAGTTCTTC.

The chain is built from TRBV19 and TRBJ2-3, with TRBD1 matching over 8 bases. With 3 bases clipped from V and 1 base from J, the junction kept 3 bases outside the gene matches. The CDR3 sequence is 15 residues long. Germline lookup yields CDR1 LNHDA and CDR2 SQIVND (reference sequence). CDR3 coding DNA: TGTGCCAGTAGTATCGGGACAGGACGCACAGATACGCAGTATTTT. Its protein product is CASSIGTGRTDTQYF.

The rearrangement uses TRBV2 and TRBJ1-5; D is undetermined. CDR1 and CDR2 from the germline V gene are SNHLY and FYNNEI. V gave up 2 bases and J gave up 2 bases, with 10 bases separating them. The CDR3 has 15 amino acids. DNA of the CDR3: TGTGCCAGCAGTGAACAACTTAGGGGCAATCAGCCCCAGCATTTT. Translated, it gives CASSEQLRGNQPQHF.

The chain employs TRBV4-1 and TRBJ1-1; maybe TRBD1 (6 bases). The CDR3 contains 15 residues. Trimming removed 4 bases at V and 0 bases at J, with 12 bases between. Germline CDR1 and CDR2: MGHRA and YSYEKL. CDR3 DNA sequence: TGCGCCAGCAGCCCGCAACAGGGATTGAACACTGAAGCTTTCTTT. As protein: CASSPQQGLNTEAFF.

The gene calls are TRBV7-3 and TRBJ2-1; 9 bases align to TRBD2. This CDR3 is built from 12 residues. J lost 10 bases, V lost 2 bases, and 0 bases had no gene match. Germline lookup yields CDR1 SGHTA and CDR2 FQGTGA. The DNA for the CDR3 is TGTGCCAGCAGCTTACTAGCGGGAGAGCAGTTCTTC. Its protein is CASSLLAGEQFF.

CDR3 region: CASSKGRKNTEAFF. As DNA, the CDR3 is TGTGCCAGCAGCAAAGGACGGAAGAACACTGAAGCTTTCTTT. This chain joins TRBV21-1 and TRBJ1-1. TRBV21-1 is reported as a pseudogene. There are 14 residues in the CDR3.